The rows below give T cell receptor beta chains drawn from one sample of a study of cytomegalovirus exposure and HLA in healthy donors. Sequencing was performed with immunoSEQ multiplex PCR; in TCRdb, only in-frame clones are kept and a portion is missing. The sample consists of 150,000 to 200,000 clones, roughly 80% of them appearing once. Source material: PBMCs. The receptors stem from a man aged 18 to 30 in good health and CMV-seropositive. Each CDR3 is given with its conserved first and last residue. The order of the fields is V gene, D gene, J gene, clone size, CDR3 protein, CDR3 DNA. A D gene is named only where the DNA matches it firmly. Clone size is not always given. Where it is, it says once, few, many or a class for expanded clones.

V gene: TRBV5-1; D gene: TRBD2; J gene: TRBJ2-1; clone size: once; CDR3 protein: CASSLGGGSRDEQFF; CDR3 DNA: TGCGCCAGCAGCTTGGGTGGCGGGAGTAGGGATGAGCAGTTCTTC
V gene: TRBV2; D gene: .; J gene: TRBJ2-7; clone size: .; CDR3 protein: CASKSGYEQYF; CDR3 DNA: TGTGCCAGCAAGAGCGGCTACGAGCAGTACTTC
V gene: TRBV20-1; D gene: .; J gene: TRBJ1-2; clone size: few; CDR3 protein: CSAEGVGYTF; CDR3 DNA: TGCAGTGCTGAAGGGGTTGGCTACACCTTC
V gene: TRBV30; D gene: .; J gene: TRBJ1-3; clone size: .; CDR3 protein: CAWNNAGNTIYF; CDR3 DNA: TGTGCCTGGAACAACGCTGGAAACACCATATATTTT
V gene: TRBV7-2; D gene: .; J gene: TRBJ1-4; clone size: .; CDR3 protein: CASSLGVATNEKLFF; CDR3 DNA: TGTGCCAGCAGTCTAGGCGTCGCAACTAATGAAAAACTGTTTTTT
V gene: TRBV27; D gene: .; J gene: TRBJ1-2; clone size: .; CDR3 protein: CASSLYSGPLVAGGYTF; CDR3 DNA: TGTGCCAGCAGTTTATATAGCGGACCGCTCGTAGCTGGTGGCTACACCTTC
V gene: TRBV29-1; D gene: .; J gene: TRBJ2-7; clone size: once; CDR3 protein: CSVEDRGQTGTYEQYF; CDR3 DNA: TGCAGCGTTGAAGATAGAGGGCAGACCGGAACCTACGAGCAGTACTTC
V gene: TRBV6-5; D gene: .; J gene: TRBJ1-1; clone size: .; CDR3 protein: CASSYAGTLEAFF; CDR3 DNA: TGTGCCAGCAGTTACGCGGGGACCCTTGAAGCTTTCTTT
V gene: TRBV6-4; D gene: TRBD2; J gene: TRBJ2-3; clone size: .; CDR3 protein: CASSSGTSGTDTQYF; CDR3 DNA: TGTGCCAGCAGTTCCGGGACTAGCGGGACAGATACGCAGTATTTT
V gene: TRBV30; D gene: TRBD1; J gene: TRBJ2-3; clone size: .; CDR3 protein: CAWSGGMGTDTQYF; CDR3 DNA: TGTGCCTGGTCAGGGGGTATGGGCACAGATACGCAGTATTTT
V gene: TRBV29-1; D gene: .; J gene: TRBJ2-2; clone size: .; CDR3 protein: CSVELGPTNTGELFF; CDR3 DNA: TGCAGCGTTGAACTAGGCCCGACGAACACCGGGGAGCTGTTTTTT
V gene: TRBV6-5; D gene: TRBD1; J gene: TRBJ2-3; clone size: .; CDR3 protein: CASSRTGDDTQYF; CDR3 DNA: TGTGCCAGCAGTCGAACAGGGGACGATACGCAGTATTTT
V gene: TRBV7-9; D gene: .; J gene: TRBJ2-2; clone size: .; CDR3 protein: CASSPSGKANTGELFF; CDR3 DNA: TGTGCCAGCAGCCCGTCAGGGAAGGCGAACACCGGGGAGCTGTTTTTT
V gene: TRBV27; D gene: .; J gene: TRBJ1-1; clone size: .; CDR3 protein: CASSRRTDNTEAFF; CDR3 DNA: TGTGCCAGCAGCCGACGGACAGATAACACTGAAGCTTTCTTT
V gene: TRBV7-3; D gene: .; J gene: TRBJ2-7; clone size: .; CDR3 protein: CASSLMKVLAFYEQYF; CDR3 DNA: TGTGCCAGCAGCTTAATGAAGGTATTAGCCTTCTACGAGCAGTACTTC
V gene: TRBV30; D gene: .; J gene: TRBJ1-4; clone size: .; CDR3 protein: CAWAPGIQATNEKLFF; CDR3 DNA: TGTGCCTGGGCCCCGGGTATCCAAGCAACTAATGAAAAACTGTTTTTT
V gene: TRBV28; D gene: .; J gene: TRBJ2-7; clone size: .; CDR3 protein: CASSFAGGAAEQYF; CDR3 DNA: TGTGCCAGCAGTTTTGCAGGTGGGGCAGCCGAGCAGTACTTC
V gene: TRBV6-5; D gene: .; J gene: TRBJ2-7; clone size: .; CDR3 protein: CASNDRTSYEQYF; CDR3 DNA: TGTGCCAGCAATGACAGGACCTCCTACGAGCAGTACTTC
V gene: TRBV9; D gene: TRBD2; J gene: TRBJ2-3; clone size: .; CDR3 protein: CASSVIAGGTDTQYF; CDR3 DNA: TGTGCCAGCAGCGTGATAGCGGGCGGCACAGATACGCAGTATTTT
V gene: TRBV27; D gene: .; J gene: TRBJ1-4; clone size: .; CDR3 protein: CASSFWPNNEKLFF; CDR3 DNA: TGTGCCAGCAGTTTTTGGCCCAATAATGAAAAACTGTTTTTT
V gene: TRBV30; D gene: TRBD1; J gene: TRBJ2-3; clone size: .; CDR3 protein: CAWSVGQATQYF; CDR3 DNA: TGTGCCTGGAGCGTAGGACAGGCGACGCAGTATTTT
V gene: TRBV5-4; D gene: TRBD1; J gene: TRBJ1-1; clone size: .; CDR3 protein: CASSLGRQGRTEAFF; CDR3 DNA: TGTGCCAGCAGCTTGGGGCGACAGGGGAGGACTGAAGCTTTCTTT
V gene: TRBV5-6; D gene: .; J gene: TRBJ1-1; clone size: .; CDR3 protein: CASSPGDGHTEAFF; CDR3 DNA: TGTGCCAGCAGCCCAGGGGACGGCCACACTGAAGCTTTCTTT
V gene: TRBV19; D gene: .; J gene: TRBJ1-1; clone size: .; CDR3 protein: CASSIGSRGNTEAFF; CDR3 DNA: TGTGCCAGTAGTATCGGCTCACGGGGGAACACTGAAGCTTTCTTT
V gene: TRBV6-4; D gene: .; J gene: TRBJ2-3; clone size: .; CDR3 protein: CARTGADTQYF; CDR3 DNA: TGTGCCAGAACGGGGGCAGATACGCAGTATTTT
V gene: TRBV9; D gene: TRBD1; J gene: TRBJ1-5; clone size: .; CDR3 protein: CASSVAGGDRQPQHF; CDR3 DNA: TGTGCCAGCAGCGTAGCCGGAGGGGACAGACAGCCCCAGCATTTT
V gene: TRBV5-4; D gene: TRBD2; J gene: TRBJ2-1; clone size: .; CDR3 protein: CASSLDVAAGGYNEQFF; CDR3 DNA: TGTGCCAGCAGCTTGGACGTGGCAGCGGGAGGCTACAATGAGCAGTTCTTC
V gene: TRBV5-1; D gene: .; J gene: TRBJ2-5; clone size: .; CDR3 protein: CASSSRRGLAQETQYF; CDR3 DNA: TGCGCCAGCAGCTCACGGCGGGGCTTAGCTCAAGAGACCCAGTACTTC
V gene: TRBV5-6; D gene: TRBD1; J gene: TRBJ1-1; clone size: .; CDR3 protein: CASSSRTGRRLTEAFF; CDR3 DNA: TGTGCCAGCAGCTCCAGGACAGGGCGAAGGCTCACTGAAGCTTTCTTT
V gene: TRBV7-9; D gene: .; J gene: TRBJ1-2; clone size: .; CDR3 protein: CASSFSPSRGNYGYTF; CDR3 DNA: TGTGCCAGCAGCTTTTCCCCTAGTCGGGGTAACTATGGCTACACCTTC
V gene: TRBV9; D gene: TRBD2; J gene: TRBJ2-1; clone size: few; CDR3 protein: CASSGRLAGVANEQFF; CDR3 DNA: TGTGCCAGCAGCGGTCGACTAGCGGGAGTAGCAAATGAGCAGTTCTTC
V gene: TRBV30; D gene: .; J gene: TRBJ1-2; clone size: .; CDR3 protein: CAWISIRGQGYTF; CDR3 DNA: TGTGCCTGGATCAGCATCAGGGGCCAGGGCTACACCTTC
V gene: TRBV9; D gene: TRBD2; J gene: TRBJ2-7; clone size: .; CDR3 protein: CASSAGTSGYEQYF; CDR3 DNA: TGTGCCAGCAGCGCCGGGACTAGCGGATACGAGCAGTACTTC
V gene: TRBV29-1; D gene: TRBD1; J gene: TRBJ1-3; clone size: .; CDR3 protein: CSAEQGAGGNTIYF; CDR3 DNA: TGCAGCGCCGAACAGGGGGCTGGTGGAAACACCATATATTTT
V gene: TRBV7-8; D gene: .; J gene: TRBJ2-3; clone size: .; CDR3 protein: CASSLGLSGNTDTQYF; CDR3 DNA: TGTGCCAGCAGCTTAGGTCTCAGCGGAAACACAGATACGCAGTATTTT
V gene: TRBV4-3; D gene: .; J gene: TRBJ2-5; clone size: .; CDR3 protein: CASSHREAARKTQYF; CDR3 DNA: TGCGCCAGCAGCCATAGGGAGGCCGCGCGAAAGACCCAGTACTTC
V gene: TRBV6-5; D gene: .; J gene: TRBJ1-1; clone size: .; CDR3 protein: CASSYRAYTEAFF; CDR3 DNA: TGTGCCAGCAGTTACCGAGCGTACACTGAAGCTTTCTTT
V gene: TRBV6-6; D gene: TRBD1; J gene: TRBJ1-2; clone size: .; CDR3 protein: CASSYSSTQGDYGYTF; CDR3 DNA: TGTGCCAGCAGTTACTCGAGTACTCAGGGGGACTATGGCTACACCTTC
V gene: TRBV9; D gene: .; J gene: TRBJ1-2; clone size: .; CDR3 protein: CASSVVGGGLGYTF; CDR3 DNA: TGTGCCAGCAGCGTAGTGGGGGGGGGCCTAGGCTACACCTTC
V gene: TRBV28; D gene: TRBD1; J gene: TRBJ2-2; clone size: .; CDR3 protein: CASSPGDRSGTGELFF; CDR3 DNA: TGTGCCAGCAGTCCGGGGGACAGGAGCGGCACCGGGGAGCTGTTTTTT
V gene: TRBV9; D gene: TRBD2; J gene: TRBJ2-1; clone size: .; CDR3 protein: CASSKLAGGPNPHYNEQFF; CDR3 DNA: TGTGCCAGCAGCAAACTAGCGGGAGGCCCTAATCCCCACTACAATGAGCAGTTCTTC
V gene: TRBV4-3; D gene: TRBD2; J gene: TRBJ2-3; clone size: .; CDR3 protein: CASSQDFRGSSADTQYF; CDR3 DNA: TGCGCCAGCAGCCAAGATTTCCGCGGGAGCTCCGCAGATACGCAGTATTTT
V gene: TRBV28; D gene: TRBD1; J gene: TRBJ1-1; clone size: .; CDR3 protein: CASTYITGDTEAFF; CDR3 DNA: TGTGCCAGCACCTACATTACAGGGGACACTGAAGCTTTCTTT
V gene: TRBV7-8; D gene: .; J gene: TRBJ2-3; clone size: .; CDR3 protein: CASSPRISGSSTDTQYF; CDR3 DNA: TGTGCCAGCAGCCCACGTATCTCCGGGAGTAGCACAGATACGCAGTATTTT
V gene: TRBV7-2; D gene: .; J gene: TRBJ1-5; clone size: .; CDR3 protein: CASSSSGRGIEPQHF; CDR3 DNA: TGTGCCAGCAGCTCCTCCGGGCGGGGGATAGAGCCCCAGCATTTT
V gene: TRBV4-1; D gene: TRBD2; J gene: TRBJ2-3; clone size: .; CDR3 protein: CASSQEGPTSGRADTQYF; CDR3 DNA: TGCGCCAGCAGCCAAGAAGGGCCAACTAGCGGGAGGGCAGATACGCAGTATTTT
V gene: TRBV14; D gene: .; J gene: TRBJ2-3; clone size: .; CDR3 protein: CASSKGGNTDTQYF; CDR3 DNA: TGTGCCAGCAGTAAAGGAGGGAACACAGATACGCAGTATTTT
V gene: TRBV27; D gene: .; J gene: TRBJ2-1; clone size: .; CDR3 protein: CASSPSSGSYNEQFF; CDR3 DNA: TGTGCCAGCAGCCCATCCTCCGGCTCCTACAATGAGCAGTTCTTC
V gene: TRBV18; D gene: .; J gene: TRBJ1-2; clone size: .; CDR3 protein: CASSPASNYGYTF; CDR3 DNA: TGTGCCAGCTCACCAGCCAGTAACTATGGCTACACCTTC
V gene: TRBV5-4; D gene: .; J gene: TRBJ1-2; clone size: .; CDR3 protein: CASSLLTVNNYGYTF; CDR3 DNA: TGTGCCAGCAGCTTGTTAACAGTCAATAACTATGGCTACACCTTC